Presented here are 7 T cell receptor beta chains from one specimen sequenced in a study of T cell repertoires in cytomegalovirus infection (dated by TCRdb to 2018 to 2020). Their antigens are not known. The data were produced on an Illumina HiSeq 1500. Through fastp at Q25 and MiXCR, TCRdb rebuilt clones from the public reads, retaining in-frame beta chains. CDR3 protein sequences are deduplicated, and each keeps its most common genes and DNA. The sample includes hundreds of thousands of distinct CDR3 sequences, with about 42% observed a single time. Around 45% of the sample lies in the top ten. The sample's treatment or condition label, in plain terms: in vitro stimulation with specific CMV peptide epitopes to enrich CMV-specific T cells. Sequenced here: cultured PBMCs, sampled from culture after CMV antigen stimulation. The receptors here all came from a human donor in good health (CMV status not recorded). Some clones in this sample may be carry-over from other donors' samples.

This clonotype showed up just a few times. The V gene is TRBV6-2 or TRBV6-3, the J gene TRBJ2-1, with 7 bases lining up with TRBD2. V gave up 6 bases and J gave up 2 bases; unmatched junction bases: 16. The CDR3 is made up of 18 amino acids. Per the germline V gene, CDR1 is MNHEY and CDR2 is SVGEGT. In DNA form, the CDR3 reads TGTGCCAGCAGCCTGACGTTCTGGGAGGGGCCTACCTACAATGAGCAGTTCTTC. This codes for CASSLTFWEGPTYNEQFF.

The V gene is TRBV6-6, the J gene TRBJ1-1; 7 bases match TRBD1. CDR1 MNHNY and CDR2 SVGAGI come from the germline V gene (reference sequence). This CDR3 contains 15 residues. Trimming removed 6 bases from V and 4 bases from J; junction bases left unmatched: 11. The DNA of the CDR3 is TGTGCCAGCAGGGCCTTCCTTGCAGGGGGCACTGAAGCTTTCTTT. Translated: CASRAFLAGGTEAFF.

This clonotype was observed a few times. The chain employs TRBV12-3 or TRBV12-4 and TRBJ2-7; TRBD1 matches 9 bases. CDR3 length: 14 amino acids. J was trimmed by 4 bases and V by 2 bases; bases with no gene match: 3. CDR3 DNA sequence: TGTGCCAGCAGTTTAACAGGGGGCTTATACGAGCAGTACTTC. The encoded protein is CASSLTGGLYEQYF.

The gene calls are TRBV10-3 and TRBJ1-2; D gene unclear. Trimming pared 4 bases from V and 2 bases from J, leaving 5 bases between. The V gene's germline CDR1 is ENHRY and CDR2 SYGVKD. CDR3 size: 12 residues. This CDR3 reads CAISAGNYGYTF. In DNA, the CDR3 is TGTGCCATCAGTGCGGGAAACTATGGCTACACCTTC.

The V call is TRBV4-2, the J call TRBJ2-3; TRBD1 is a possible D gene (6 bases). The V and J ends lost 0 bases and 3 bases respectively, with 13 bases between them. The CDR3 has 16 amino acids. Germline-derived CDR1 and CDR2 are LGHNA and YNFKEQ. The CDR3 DNA sequence: TGTGCCAGCAGCCAAGATTTCGGACAGCTGACAGATACGCAGTATTTT. It is translated as CASSQDFGQLTDTQYF.

The rearrangement links TRBV20-1 to TRBJ1-4; D uncertain. Per the germline V gene, CDR1 is DFQATT and CDR2 is SNEGSKA (reference sequence). There are 15 residues in the CDR3. Trimming left V 1 base short and J 8 bases short, with 17 bases between. The CDR3 spells CSARGGNAPGEKLFF. CDR3 bases: TGCAGTGCTAGAGGAGGGAACGCCCCGGGAGAAAAACTGTTTTTT.

The chain recombines TRBV6-5 with TRBJ1-3; tentative D call: TRBD1 (6 bases). The germline CDR1 and CDR2 sequences are MNHEY and SVGAGI. Trimming stripped 0 bases from V and 4 bases from J, with 10 bases between. The CDR3 spans 15 residues. The CDR3 loop is CASSYSQGLGNTIYF. In nucleotides, the CDR3 is TGTGCCAGCAGTTACTCGCAGGGGCTCGGAAACACCATATATTTT.